This is a list of T cell receptor beta chains from one sample in a study of T-cell reconstitution after alpha-beta-depleted transplantation in children. Each CDR3 protein is one row after TCRdb ran MiXCR on the PCR reads. The table shows roughly 220,000 distinct CDR3 sequences, with 9.7% occurring only once. Sequences were derived from PBMCs from the stem cell graft donor, sampled from the stem cell graft. The receptors stem from a human donor who donated a stem cell graft to a child with SCID. CDR3s include the opening cysteine and the closing phenylalanine or tryptophan. Fields, in order: J gene, D gene, V gene, clone size, CDR3 protein, CDR3 DNA. A D gene is named only where the DNA matches it firmly. The size entry is marked missing in some rows and otherwise reads once, few, many or a size class.

TRBJ1-1,.,TRBV5-1,many,CASSLAGAGNTEAFF,TGCGCCAGCAGCTTGGCCGGGGCAGGGAACACTGAAGCTTTCTTT
TRBJ2-5,.,TRBV28,many,CASSLFGYQETQYF,TGTGCCAGCAGTTTATTTGGTTACCAAGAGACCCAGTACTTC
TRBJ2-1,.,TRBV12-3/TRBV12-4,many,CAAGAQYNEQFF,TGTGCCGCGGGGGCCCAATACAATGAGCAGTTCTTC
TRBJ2-1,TRBD1,TRBV18,.,CASSPVTGGPYNEQFF,TGTGCCAGCTCCCCAGTGACAGGGGGACCCTACAATGAGCAGTTCTTC
TRBJ2-7,TRBD2,TRBV20-1,many,CSVTLAGTYYEQYF,TGCAGTGTCACACTAGCGGGGACATACTACGAGCAGTACTTC
TRBJ1-2,.,TRBV7-2,many,CASSPGQGGYTF,TGTGCCAGCAGCCCCGGTCAAGGGGGCTACACCTTC
TRBJ1-4,.,TRBV20-1,few,CSAMGGRHEKLFF,TGCAGTGCGATGGGGGGACGGCACGAAAAACTGTTTTTT
TRBJ2-4,TRBD1,TRBV20-1,many,CSAARDRGLAKNIQYF,TGCAGTGCTGCTAGGGACAGAGGACTAGCCAAAAACATTCAGTACTTC
TRBJ2-3,.,TRBV25-1,many,CASSEPTGSLSTDTQYF,TGTGCCAGCAGTGAGCCCACGGGGAGCCTTAGCACAGATACGCAGTATTTT
TRBJ2-7,TRBD1,TRBV6-2/TRBV6-3,many,CASSRTGGQYF,TGTGCCAGCAGTCGGACAGGAGGGCAGTACTTC
TRBJ1-2,.,TRBV10-3,many,CAIGINYGYTF,TGTGCCATCGGGATTAACTATGGCTACACCTTC
TRBJ2-2,TRBD1,TRBV7-8,many,CASSATQGARELFF,TGTGCCAGCAGCGCAACACAGGGGGCGCGGGAGCTGTTTTTT
TRBJ2-2,.,TRBV5-6,many,CASSLLDKGNTGELFF,TGTGCCAGCAGCCTCTTGGACAAAGGGAACACCGGGGAGCTGTTTTTT
TRBJ2-1,TRBD2,TRBV20-1,many,CSATKSSGGPFGEQFF,TGCAGTGCAACAAAGAGTAGCGGGGGCCCCTTCGGTGAGCAGTTCTTC
TRBJ1-1,TRBD1,TRBV20-1,.,CSASPPRGYAEAFF,TGCAGTGCTAGCCCTCCCAGGGGGTACGCTGAAGCTTTCTTT
TRBJ1-2,TRBD1,TRBV6-5,many,CASSYPGQGVYGYTF,TGTGCCAGCAGTTACCCGGGACAGGGGGTCTATGGCTACACCTTC
TRBJ2-7,TRBD1,TRBV12-3/TRBV12-4,many,CASSGQAYEQYF,TGTGCCAGCAGTGGACAGGCCTACGAGCAGTACTTC
TRBJ2-7,TRBD2,TRBV20-1,many,CSAAKTSGDPYEQYF,TGCAGTGCTGCCAAGACTAGCGGGGACCCCTACGAGCAGTACTTC
TRBJ1-1,.,TRBV18,many,CASSPRVGEAFF,TGTGCCAGCTCACCCCGAGTGGGTGAAGCTTTCTTT
TRBJ2-3,TRBD2,TRBV20-1,many,CSAGLSERGGTDTQYF,TGCAGTGCTGGACTCAGTGAGCGGGGGGGCACAGATACGCAGTATTTT
TRBJ2-7,.,TRBV5-6,.,CASSPGPGSSYEQYF,TGTGCCAGCAGCCCCGGGCCAGGGTCCTCCTACGAGCAGTACTTC